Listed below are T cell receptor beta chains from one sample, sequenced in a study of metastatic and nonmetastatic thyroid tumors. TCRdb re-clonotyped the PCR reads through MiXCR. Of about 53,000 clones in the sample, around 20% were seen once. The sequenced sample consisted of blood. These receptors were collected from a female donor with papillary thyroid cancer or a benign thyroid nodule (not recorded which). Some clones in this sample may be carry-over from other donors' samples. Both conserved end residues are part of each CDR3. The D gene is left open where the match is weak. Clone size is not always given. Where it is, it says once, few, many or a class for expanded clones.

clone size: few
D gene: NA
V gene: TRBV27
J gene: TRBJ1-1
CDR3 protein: CASSLQATGAMGAFF
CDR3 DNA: TGTGCCAGCAGTTTACAGGCAACGGGGGCTATGGGAGCTTTCTTT

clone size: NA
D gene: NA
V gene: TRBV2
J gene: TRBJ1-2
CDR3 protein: CASSDTGPFDYGYTF
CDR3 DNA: TGTGCGAGCAGTGACACGGGGCCTTTCGACTATGGCTACACCTTC

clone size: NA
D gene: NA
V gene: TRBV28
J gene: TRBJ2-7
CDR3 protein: CASTPTSYEQYF
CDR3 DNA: TGTGCCAGCACCCCCACCAGCTACGAGCAGTACTTC

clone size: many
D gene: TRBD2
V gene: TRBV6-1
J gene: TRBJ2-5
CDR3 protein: CASTRLAGGSKKTQYF
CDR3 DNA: TGTGCCAGCACCCGACTAGCGGGAGGTTCGAAAAAGACCCAGTACTTC

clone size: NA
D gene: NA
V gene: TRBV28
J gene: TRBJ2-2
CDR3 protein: CASRGMTGKGTGELFF
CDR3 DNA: TGTGCCAGCAGGGGGATGACTGGGAAAGGAACAGGGGAGCTGTTTTTT

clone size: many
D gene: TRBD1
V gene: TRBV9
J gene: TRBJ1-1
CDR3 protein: CASSVTPGQGREAFF
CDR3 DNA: TGTGCCAGCAGCGTAACCCCGGGACAGGGGCGAGAAGCTTTCTTT

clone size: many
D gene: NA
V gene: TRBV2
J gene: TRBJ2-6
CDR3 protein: CASREGQTSGANVLTF
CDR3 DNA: TGTGCCAGCAGGGAGGGACAGACCTCTGGGGCCAACGTCCTGACTTTC

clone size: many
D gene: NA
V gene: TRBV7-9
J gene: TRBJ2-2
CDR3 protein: CASTPVGAGELFF
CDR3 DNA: TGTGCCAGCACCCCGGTGGGGGCCGGGGAGCTGTTTTTT

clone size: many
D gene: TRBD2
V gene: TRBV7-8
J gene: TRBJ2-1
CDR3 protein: CASSLDSSGRGNEQFF
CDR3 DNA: TGTGCCAGCAGCTTAGATAGTAGCGGGAGGGGGAATGAGCAGTTCTTC

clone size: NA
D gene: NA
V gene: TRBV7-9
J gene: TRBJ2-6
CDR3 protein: CASSPWLSGAIVLTF
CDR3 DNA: TGTGCCAGCAGCCCATGGTTAAGTGGGGCCATCGTCCTGACTTTC

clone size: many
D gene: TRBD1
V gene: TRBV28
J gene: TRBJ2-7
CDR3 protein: CASRHFQRQGSHEQYF
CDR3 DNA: TGTGCCAGCAGGCACTTCCAGAGACAGGGGTCCCACGAGCAGTACTTC

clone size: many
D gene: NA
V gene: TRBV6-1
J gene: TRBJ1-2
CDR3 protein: CATAGTNYGYTF
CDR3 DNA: TGTGCCACCGCCGGGACAAACTATGGCTACACCTTC

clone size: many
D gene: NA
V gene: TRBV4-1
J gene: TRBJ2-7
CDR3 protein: CASSTRTRGGHEQYF
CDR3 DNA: TGCGCCAGCAGCACCCGTACTCGGGGAGGCCACGAGCAGTACTTC

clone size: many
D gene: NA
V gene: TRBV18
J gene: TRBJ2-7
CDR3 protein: CASSPKASYEQYF
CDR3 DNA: TGTGCCAGCTCACCCAAAGCTTCCTACGAGCAGTACTTC

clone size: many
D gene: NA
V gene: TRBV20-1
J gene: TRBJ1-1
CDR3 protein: CSAPYPGGRTEAFF
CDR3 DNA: TGCAGTGCTCCCTACCCGGGGGGCCGGACTGAAGCTTTCTTT

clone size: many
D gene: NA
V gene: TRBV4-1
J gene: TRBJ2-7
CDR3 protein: CASSPQGIAESSYEQYF
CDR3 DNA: TGCGCCAGCAGCCCCCAGGGCATAGCGGAAAGCTCCTACGAGCAGTACTTC

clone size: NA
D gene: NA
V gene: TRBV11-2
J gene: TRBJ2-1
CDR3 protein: CASSSVPRQVTEHFF
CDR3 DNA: TGTGCCAGCAGCTCCGTCCCCCGACAGGTTACTGAGCATTTCTTC

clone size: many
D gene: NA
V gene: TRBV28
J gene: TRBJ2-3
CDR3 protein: CASTLTDTQYF
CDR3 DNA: TGTGCCAGCACCCTTACAGATACGCAGTATTTT